This T cell receptor beta chain was found in a study of T cells in Graves' hyperthyroidism and ophthalmopathy. This clonotype showed up just a few times. The antigen is unknown. Amplification of TCR beta CDR3 regions used RNA as the template. TCR CDR3 underwent first-round RT-PCR with the HTBI primer set. TCRdb fed the multiplex PCR reads into MiXCR, producing one record per CDR3 protein. The repertoire consists of nearly 600,000 distinct CDR3 sequences, with 12% to 15% occurring once and the leading ten covering about 7%. Overall study findings and caveats: Ophthalmopathy was distinguished from stable hyperthyroidism by 13 V-J signatures.

Germline CDR1 SEHNR, CDR2 FQNEAQ (reference sequence). CDR3 length equals 16 residues. Trimming cost V 9 bases and J 0 bases, with 18 bases left between them. The material sequenced was blood. V is TRBV7-9 and J is TRBJ1-3, with D possibly being TRBD1 (5 bases). This sequence originates from a woman aged 18-29 years with Graves' ophthalmopathy. CDR3 in amino acids: CASHRWDLDSGNTIYF. CDR3 bases: TGTGCCAGTCACAGATGGGACCTAGACTCTGGAAACACCATATATTTT.